Listed here are 2 T cell receptor beta chains from one sample, sequenced in a study of blood T cell repertoires in COVID-19. The assay was immunoSEQ multiplex PCR, and TCRdb's table has in-frame clones only and misses some. Here the sample spans more than 250,000 clones, 84% being singletons. Sequenced input: peripheral blood. These receptors were collected from a human donor in a cohort sampled during active COVID-19.

The gene calls are TRBV5-1 and TRBJ2-2, with no clear D. CDR3 length equals 14 residues. Germline values: CDR1 SGHRS, CDR2 YFSETQ. V lost 0 bases and J lost 4, with 7 bases in between. The DNA of the CDR3 is TGCGCCAGCAGCTTGGCGAGTTTCACCGGGGAGCTGTTTTTT. It specifies CASSLASFTGELFF.

Many counts were recorded for this clone. The chain joins TRBV2 to TRBJ2-2; perhaps TRBD2 as D (6 bases). Trimming took off 5 bases at V and 3 bases at J, with 16 bases between the two ends. Germline lookup yields CDR1 SNHLY and CDR2 FYNNEI. CDR3 length: 16 amino acids. CDR3 in amino acids: CASSSPGLQDTGELFF. The CDR3 bases are TGTGCCAGCAGTTCCCCGGGACTCCAAGACACCGGGGAGCTGTTTTTT.